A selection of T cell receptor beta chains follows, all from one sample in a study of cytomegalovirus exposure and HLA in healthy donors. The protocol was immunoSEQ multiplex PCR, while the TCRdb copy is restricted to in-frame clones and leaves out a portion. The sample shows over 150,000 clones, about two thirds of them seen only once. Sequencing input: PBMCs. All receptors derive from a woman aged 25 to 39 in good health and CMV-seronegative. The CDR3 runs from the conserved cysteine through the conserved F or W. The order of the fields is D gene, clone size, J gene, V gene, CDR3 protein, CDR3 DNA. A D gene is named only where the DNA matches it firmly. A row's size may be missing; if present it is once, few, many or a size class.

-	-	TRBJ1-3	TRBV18	CASSPQRVSGNTIYF	TGTGCCAGCTCACCACAGAGAGTCTCTGGAAACACCATATATTTT
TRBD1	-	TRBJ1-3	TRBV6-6	CASSYPPGGTGNTIYF	TGTGCCAGCAGTTACCCCCCAGGGGGAACAGGAAACACCATATATTTT
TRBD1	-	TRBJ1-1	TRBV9	CASSPRTGVNTEAFF	TGTGCCAGCAGCCCGAGGACAGGGGTGAACACTGAAGCTTTCTTT
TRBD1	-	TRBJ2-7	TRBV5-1	CASSLDLVWGQFPGEQYF	TGCGCCAGCAGCTTGGACCTAGTTTGGGGACAGTTCCCTGGGGAGCAGTACTTC
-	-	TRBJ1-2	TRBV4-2	CASSQDVVGGSYGYTF	TGTGCCAGCAGCCAAGATGTAGTAGGCGGAAGCTATGGCTACACCTTC
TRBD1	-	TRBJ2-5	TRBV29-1	CSGDRGYQETQYF	TGCAGCGGGGACAGGGGCTACCAAGAGACCCAGTACTTC
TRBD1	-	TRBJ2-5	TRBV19	CASSSPRTGLSQETQYF	TGTGCCAGTAGTAGCCCTCGGACAGGGCTATCCCAAGAGACCCAGTACTTC
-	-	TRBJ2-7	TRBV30	CAWSVYPSSYEQYF	TGTGCCTGGAGTGTTTACCCGAGCTCCTACGAGCAGTACTTC
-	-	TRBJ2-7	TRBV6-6	CASSIRGSHEQYF	TGTGCCAGCAGTATACGGGGGTCTCACGAGCAGTACTTC
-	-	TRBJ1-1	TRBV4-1	CASSHMNTEAFF	TGCGCCAGCAGCCATATGAACACTGAAGCTTTCTTT
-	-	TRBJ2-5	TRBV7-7	CASSPRGQYQETQYF	TGTGCCAGCAGCCCGCGGGGACAGTACCAAGAGACCCAGTACTTC
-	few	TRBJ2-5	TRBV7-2	CASSFVAEETQYF	TGTGCCAGCAGCTTTGTAGCAGAAGAGACCCAGTACTTC
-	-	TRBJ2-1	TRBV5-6	CASSLRGSSYNEQFF	TGTGCCAGCAGCTTGAGAGGGAGCTCCTACAATGAGCAGTTCTTC
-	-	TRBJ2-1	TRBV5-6	CASSFEDSIYNEQFF	TGTGCCAGCAGCTTCGAGGACAGCATTTACAATGAGCAGTTCTTC
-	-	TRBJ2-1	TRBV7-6	CASSLNGGGDEQFF	TGTGCCAGCAGCTTAAATGGAGGTGGTGATGAGCAGTTCTTC
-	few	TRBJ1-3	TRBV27	CASSSRSSGNTIYF	TGTGCCAGCAGTTCACGGAGCTCTGGAAACACCATATATTTT
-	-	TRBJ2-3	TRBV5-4	CASSSPRGSDTQYF	TGTGCCAGCAGCTCACCCAGGGGATCAGATACGCAGTATTTT